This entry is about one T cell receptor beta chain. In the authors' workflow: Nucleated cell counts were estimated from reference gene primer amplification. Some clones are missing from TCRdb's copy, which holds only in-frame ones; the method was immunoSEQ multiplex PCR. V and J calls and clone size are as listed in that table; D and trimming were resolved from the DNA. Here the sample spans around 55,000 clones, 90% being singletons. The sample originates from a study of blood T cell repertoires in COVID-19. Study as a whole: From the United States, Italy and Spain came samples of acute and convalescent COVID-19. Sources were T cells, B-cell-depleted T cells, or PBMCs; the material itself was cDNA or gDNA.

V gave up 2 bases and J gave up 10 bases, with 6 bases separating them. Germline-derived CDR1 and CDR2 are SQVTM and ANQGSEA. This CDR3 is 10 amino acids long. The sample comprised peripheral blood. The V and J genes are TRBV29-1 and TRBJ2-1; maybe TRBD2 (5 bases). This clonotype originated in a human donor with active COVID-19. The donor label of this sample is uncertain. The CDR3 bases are TGCAGCGTTGAATCGGGGGAGCAGTTCTTC. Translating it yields CSVESGEQFF.